Presented here are 10 T cell receptor beta chains from one specimen sequenced in a study of blood T cells in healthy people across ages. Then a second PCR, running roughly 7 to 11 cycles, was carried out with a sample-barcoded 5' primer and a J-beta primer mix. In TCRdb, the 5' RACE reads were re-called with MiXCR into one record per CDR3 protein. The table includes hundreds of thousands of distinct CDR3 sequences, about 48% detected once. The material sequenced was blood. The receptors come from a man at least 80 years old in good health.

This clonotype was counted only a few times. The gene calls are TRBV27 and TRBJ1-2; 10 nucleotides match TRBD1. CDR3 length equals 15 residues. Trimming at V came to 4 bases and at J to 6 bases, leaving 8 bases not matched to a gene. Looked up from germline, CDR1 is MNHEY and CDR2 is SMNVEV (reference sequence). The CDR3 sequence is CASSSGDRGRNGYTF. Here the CDR3 DNA reads TGTGCCAGCAGTTCCGGGGACAGGGGAAGGAATGGCTACACCTTC.

This clonotype appeared a few times. This chain links TRBV28 with TRBJ2-4; D may be TRBD2 (8 bases). The J call may be incorrect, as the DNA end agrees better with TRBJ2-7. The CDR3 runs 17 residues. The germline gives CDR1 MDHEN, CDR2 SYDVKM. As DNA, the CDR3 is TGTGCCAGCATCCCATACGGGGGGGGGACAGTCGTCCACGAGCAGTACTTC. This translates into CASIPYGGGTVVHEQYF.

With regard to this clonotype: At one end, the junction sequence differs from germline, possibly due to a read error. The V gene is TRBV11-2, the J gene TRBJ1-5, with a weak D call TRBD1 (6 bases). This CDR3 is 16 amino acids long. Germline assignment: CDR1 SGHAT and CDR2 FQNNGV. DNA of the CDR3: TGTGCCAGCAGCTTAGGCAGGGGAAATAGCGATCAGCCCCAGCATTTT. Translating it yields CASSLGRGNSDQPQHF.

The chain is built from TRBV18 and TRBJ2-4; 8 positions match TRBD2. Germline V CDR1 and CDR2: KGHSH, LQKENI. This CDR3 spans 13 amino acids. V shed 6 bases and J 8 bases; nucleotides not matched to a gene: 6. In nucleotides, the CDR3 is TGTGCCAGCTCCGAACTAGCGGCCCACATTCAGTACTTC. Its protein is CASSELAAHIQYF.

V usage is TRBV20-1 and J usage is TRBJ2-1; 8 nucleotides line up with TRBD2. CDR1 is DFQATT and CDR2 is SNEGSKA in the germline V gene (reference sequence). V trimming: 5 bases; J trimming: 3 bases; junction bases outside the gene matches: 3. The CDR3 is 13 amino acids. CDR3 protein: CSALGTSYNEQFF. In DNA form, the CDR3 reads TGCAGTGCTTTAGGGACTAGCTACAATGAGCAGTTCTTC.

This clonotype was seen only once. The CDR3 loop is CATSDAGSSLYEQYF. The CDR3 DNA is TGTGCCACCAGTGATGCCGGGAGCAGCCTCTACGAGCAGTACTTC. The rearrangement links TRBV24-1 to TRBJ2-7; D might be TRBD2 (6 bases). The CDR3 length is 15 residues. V lost 3 bases, J lost 3 bases, and 14 bases lay in between. Germline V CDR1 and CDR2: KGHDR, SFDVKD.

This clonotype was counted between two and nine times. The chain uses TRBV2 and TRBJ1-2; D call uncertain. Looked up from germline, CDR1 is SNHLY and CDR2 is FYNNEI. V was pared by 2 bases and J by 8 bases, with 12 bases between. The CDR3 is 13 amino acids. CDR3 region: CASSESRTGGYTF. In DNA form, the CDR3 reads TGTGCCAGCAGTGAATCACGAACGGGGGGCTACACCTTC.

V is TRBV6-1 and J is TRBJ2-3; D is unclear. V lost 4 bases and J 0 bases, leaving 11 bases between the germline ends. Germline CDR1 and CDR2: MNHNS and SASEGT. This CDR3 comprises 15 residues. For the CDR3, the DNA is TGTGCCAGCAGTGTTAGCCTGGGCAGCACAGATACGCAGTATTTT. Its translation is CASSVSLGSTDTQYF.

The V gene is TRBV5-1, the J gene TRBJ2-7; 7 bases align to TRBD2. V shed 1 base, J shed 7 bases, and the junction held 14 bases outside the gene matches. The CDR3 loop spans 16 amino acids. CDR1 SGHRS and CDR2 YFSETQ come from the germline V gene. Here the CDR3 reads CASSLYGTNSYNEQYF. Written as DNA, the CDR3 is TGCGCCAGCAGCTTGTATGGGACTAACTCCTACAATGAGCAGTACTTC.

The chain recombines TRBV6-2 or TRBV6-3 with TRBJ1-5; D gene ambiguous. CDR3 length: 14 residues. With 7 bases removed from V and 4 bases from J, the gap between germline ends came to 14 bases. In germline, CDR1 is MNHEY, CDR2 SVGEGT. CDR3 coding DNA: TGTGCCAGCACACCGACAAAACCTAATCAGCCCCAGCATTTT. This gives the protein CASTPTKPNQPQHF.